This T cell receptor (beta chain) was recorded in a study of chemoradiotherapy in HPV16-positive cancers. The ends lost 5 bases at V and 2 bases at J; junction bases unmatched: 7. This CDR3 has 16 residues. Germline assignment: CDR1 SGHAT and CDR2 FQNNGV. Study-level findings and limits: Non-HPV-specific T cells did not expand in tumors during treatment, whereas candidate HPV-specific clones and E7-related motifs did. HPV-specific T cells were functionally defined from only two HPV16-positive patients. For HPV16-positive patients, expanding HPV-responsive T cells associated with longer recurrence-free survival.

The repertoire was sequenced with immunoSEQ multiplex PCR; TCRdb's copy has only in-frame clones and lacks some. The sample yields 9,000 to 13,000 clones, roughly 90% seen once. Of note for this clone: Its antigen is not identified.

The J gene is TRBJ2-3, the V gene TRBV11-2; 10 nucleotides agree with TRBD2. The specimen was blood, collected from a patient who underwent chemoradiotherapy. This receptor was obtained from a human donor with HPV-associated anogenital cancer. The CDR3 DNA is TGTGCCAGCAGCCCCGTTCTAGCGGGGGTCACAGATACGCAGTATTTT. Encoded protein: CASSPVLAGVTDTQYF.